Listed below are T cell receptor beta chains from one sample, sequenced in a study of blood T cell repertoires in COVID-19. Sequencing used immunoSEQ multiplex PCR; TCRdb keeps in-frame clones, though not all of them. Of 250,000 or so clones listed, about 85% are singletons. The sequencing sample was made of PBMCs or T cells enriched from blood (not recorded which). The receptors come from a woman aged 45-60 years who had been exposed to COVID-19. CDR3s include the opening cysteine and the closing phenylalanine or tryptophan. The D gene is left open where the match is weak. Clone size is not always given. Where it is, it says once, few, many or a class for expanded clones.

>-|TRBJ1-1|TRBD1|TRBV28
TGTGCCAGCAGGATCATCGGGACAGGGCAGAACACTGAAGCTTTCTTT
CASRIIGTGQNTEAFF
>once|TRBJ2-5|-|TRBV7-9
TGTGCCAGCAGCTTAGACTTGGGACTTGGTCAAGAGACCCAGTACTTC
CASSLDLGLGQETQYF
>-|TRBJ2-3|TRBD2|TRBV19
TGTGCCAGTAGTACCGCAAGCGGGAAAACGGATACGCAGTATTTT
CASSTASGKTDTQYF
>-|TRBJ1-2|-|TRBV10-3
TGTGCCATCAGTGAGCACGAGACAGTTAACTATGGCTACACCTTC
CAISEHETVNYGYTF
>-|TRBJ1-1|-|TRBV19
TGTGCCAGTAGTCCCCTCCGGGGAGGTGGGAGAGCTTTCTTT
CASSPLRGGGRAFF
>-|TRBJ1-1|TRBD1|TRBV4-2
TGTGCCAGCAGCTCAGACAGGGGCTTTAGCGGGAACACTGAAGCTTTCTTT
CASSSDRGFSGNTEAFF
>-|TRBJ2-7|-|TRBV27
TGTGCCAGCAGTCTCCAGGGGTTCCACGAGCAGTACTTC
CASSLQGFHEQYF
>few|TRBJ1-1|-|TRBV6-5
TGTGCCAGCAGGCCAACAGTTAACACTGAAGCTTTCTTT
CASRPTVNTEAFF
>few|TRBJ1-1|-|TRBV12-3/TRBV12-4
TGTGCCAGCAGTTCGGGGAGGAATCAAGCTTTCTTT
CASSSGRNQAFF
>-|TRBJ2-7|TRBD2|TRBV12-5
TGTGCTAGTGGTTCGCCCGGGATAGCGGGGGCCGCGGAGCAGTACTTC
CASGSPGIAGAAEQYF
>-|TRBJ1-4|-|TRBV27
TGTGCCAGCAGTTCCCCAGATGAAAAACTGTTTTTT
CASSSPDEKLFF
>-|TRBJ1-2|-|TRBV5-4
TGTGCCAGCAGCAAGACTACGAATGGCTACACCTTC
CASSKTTNGYTF
>-|TRBJ1-5|-|TRBV12-3/TRBV12-4
TGTGCCAGCCGACAGGCCCTGGGTCAGCCCCAGCATTTT
CASRQALGQPQHF
>-|TRBJ1-2|TRBD1|TRBV28
TGTGCCAGCAGTCCCAACAGGGGTTTTTACTATGGCTACACCTTC
CASSPNRGFYYGYTF
>-|TRBJ1-5|-|TRBV28
TGTGCCAGCAGTCTGACAGTTAGCAATCAGCCCCAGCATTTT
CASSLTVSNQPQHF
>-|TRBJ2-7|TRBD2|TRBV7-2
TGTGCCAGCAGCCCCAGACTAGCGGGGGGGTATACAAGCTCCTACGAGCAGTACTTC
CASSPRLAGGYTSSYEQYF
>-|TRBJ1-2|TRBD1|TRBV5-1
TGCGCCAGCGGGACAGGGGATGGCTACACCTTC
CASGTGDGYTF
>once|TRBJ1-2|-|TRBV7-8
TGTGCCAGCAGCTTAGGAGCTAACTATGGCTACACCTTC
CASSLGANYGYTF
>-|TRBJ1-2|-|TRBV2
TGTGCCAGCGTGAGGCCACTTAAGCGGTATGGCTACACCTTC
CASVRPLKRYGYTF
>once|TRBJ1-3|TRBD1|TRBV5-5
TGTGCCAGCAGCAGATGGAGACAGGGCTGGGACACCATATATTTT
CASSRWRQGWDTIYF
>-|TRBJ2-2|-|TRBV5-1
TGCGCCAGCAGCTTTAACTGGGGGCCCGGGGAGCTGTTTTTT
CASSFNWGPGELFF
>once|TRBJ1-1|-|TRBV3-1/TRBV3-2
TGTGCCAGCAGCCAAGATCCCAGGGCTACTGAAGCTTTCTTT
CASSQDPRATEAFF
>-|TRBJ1-3|-|TRBV27
TGTGCCAGCAGTTTATCCCCGCGAGAGGGCTCTGGAAACACCATATATTTT
CASSLSPREGSGNTIYF
>-|TRBJ1-1|-|TRBV7-8
TGTGCCAGCAGCTTAGGGGGGGGACGTTCGAACACTGAAGCTTTCTTT
CASSLGGGRSNTEAFF
>-|TRBJ1-6|-|TRBV7-9
TGTGCCAGCAGCCCCCAGGGATTCGGCCATTCGGCCCTCCACTTT
CASSPQGFGHSALHF
>-|TRBJ1-2|-|TRBV29-1
TGCAGCGTTGAAGAGACGATGGAGAGAACGGTAGGCTACACCTTC
CSVEETMERTVGYTF
>few|TRBJ1-2|-|TRBV28
TGTGCCAGCAGTTTATCGCGTAATCTTTACTACACCTTC
CASSLSRNLYYTF
>-|TRBJ1-1|-|TRBV5-1
TGCGCCAGCAGCTTGGGGGGCCCTTACACTGAAGCTTTCTTT
CASSLGGPYTEAFF
>-|TRBJ2-2|TRBD1|TRBV19
TGTGCCAGTAGTCGAGGGACAGTAGGCCCCGGGGAGCTGTTTTTT
CASSRGTVGPGELFF
>-|TRBJ1-2|-|TRBV19
TGTGCCAGTAGTATGGTACAGGGAAAAGACTATGGCTACACCTTC
CASSMVQGKDYGYTF
>-|TRBJ1-3|-|TRBV11-3
TGTGCCAGCAGCCAGGGGACGGGAAACACCATATATTTT
CASSQGTGNTIYF
>once|TRBJ2-2|-|TRBV11-3
TGTGCCAGCAGCTCCCCGGGTCCCGGGGAGCTGTTTTTT
CASSSPGPGELFF
>few|TRBJ2-7|-|TRBV12-3/TRBV12-4
TGTGCCAGCAGTTTTCCAGGCGAGCAGTACTTC
CASSFPGEQYF
>-|TRBJ1-6|-|TRBV13
TGTGCCAGCAGCTCCTCGACAGCTAATTCACCCCTCCACTTT
CASSSSTANSPLHF
>few|TRBJ2-7|-|TRBV4-1
TGCGCCAGCAGCCAAGATCGGGGCGAGCAGTACTTC
CASSQDRGEQYF
>-|TRBJ1-1|-|TRBV4-1
TGCGCCAGCAGCGATTCCGGGACACCGAACACTGAAGCTTTCTTT
CASSDSGTPNTEAFF
>-|TRBJ1-1|-|TRBV24-1
TGTGCCACCAGCCCCGGGAGCCGCGGGGGAAACACTGAAGCTTTCTTT
CATSPGSRGGNTEAFF
>-|TRBJ1-2|-|TRBV11-2
TGTGCCAGCAGCTTAGGGGGCAATAACTATGGCTACACCTTC
CASSLGGNNYGYTF
>-|TRBJ1-6|TRBD1|TRBV4-1
TGCGCCAGCAGCGTATTCACTCGACAGGGGAAAGTCTCACCCCTCCACTTT
CASSVFTRQGKVSPLHF
>-|TRBJ2-1|-|TRBV4-2
TGTGCCAGCAGCCAAGATAACCCGGGGGTGGGCCCAGGGAAGCAGTTCTTC
CASSQDNPGVGPGKQFF
>-|TRBJ2-2|-|TRBV18
TGTGCCAGCTCACCAGCGGCAGGGCCCACCGGGGAGCTGTTTTTT
CASSPAAGPTGELFF
>-|TRBJ2-5|-|TRBV12-3/TRBV12-4
TGTGCCAGCAGCTTGGGGGCAATGGAGACCCAGTACTTC
CASSLGAMETQYF
>-|TRBJ2-5|-|TRBV7-9
TGTGCCAGCAGCTTAGAGGGGAACTATGGGGAGACCCAGTACTTC
CASSLEGNYGETQYF
>-|TRBJ1-1|-|TRBV6-5
TGTGCCAGCAGTTACTCGATGGGGGGTATGAACACTGAAGCTTTCTTT
CASSYSMGGMNTEAFF
>few|TRBJ1-2|-|TRBV5-4
TGTGCCAGCAGCTCTCTACAGGGATATAACTATGGCTACACCTTC
CASSSLQGYNYGYTF
>-|TRBJ2-5|-|TRBV10-3
TGTGCCATCAGTGAGGATCTGGCAGTTAAAGAGACCCAGTACTTC
CAISEDLAVKETQYF